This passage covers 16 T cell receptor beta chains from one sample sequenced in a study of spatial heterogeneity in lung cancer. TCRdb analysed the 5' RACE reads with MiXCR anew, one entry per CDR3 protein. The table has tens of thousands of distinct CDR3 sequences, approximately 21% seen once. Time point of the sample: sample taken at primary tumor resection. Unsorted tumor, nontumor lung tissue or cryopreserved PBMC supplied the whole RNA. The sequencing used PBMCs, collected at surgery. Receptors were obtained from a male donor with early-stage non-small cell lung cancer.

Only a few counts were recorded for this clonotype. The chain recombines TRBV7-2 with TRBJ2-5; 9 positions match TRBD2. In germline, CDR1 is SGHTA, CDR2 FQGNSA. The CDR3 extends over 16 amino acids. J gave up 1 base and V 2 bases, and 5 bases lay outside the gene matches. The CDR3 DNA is TGTGCCAGCAGCTTATGGCTTAGCGGGGGCCAAGAGACCCAGTACTTC. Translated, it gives CASSLWLSGGQETQYF.

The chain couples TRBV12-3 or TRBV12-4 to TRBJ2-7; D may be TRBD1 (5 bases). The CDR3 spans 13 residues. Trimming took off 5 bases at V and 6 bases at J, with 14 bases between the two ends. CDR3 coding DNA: TGTGCCAGCAGTCAGGGATGGGCCGCCGAGCAGTACTTC. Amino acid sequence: CASSQGWAAEQYF.

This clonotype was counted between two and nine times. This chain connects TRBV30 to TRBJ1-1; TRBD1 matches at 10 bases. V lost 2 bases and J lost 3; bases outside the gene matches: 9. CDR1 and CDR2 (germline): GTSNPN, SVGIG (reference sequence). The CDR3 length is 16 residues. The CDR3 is CAWSTLTGGADTEAFF. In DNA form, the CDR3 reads TGTGCCTGGAGTACCTTGACAGGGGGCGCGGACACTGAAGCTTTCTTT.

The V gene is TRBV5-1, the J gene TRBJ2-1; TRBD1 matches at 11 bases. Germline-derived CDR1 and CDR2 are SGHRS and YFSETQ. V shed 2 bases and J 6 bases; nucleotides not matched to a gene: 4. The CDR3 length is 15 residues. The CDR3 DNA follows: TGCGCCAGCAGCTTATGGGACAGGGGGTCCAATGAGCAGTTCTTC. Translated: CASSLWDRGSNEQFF.

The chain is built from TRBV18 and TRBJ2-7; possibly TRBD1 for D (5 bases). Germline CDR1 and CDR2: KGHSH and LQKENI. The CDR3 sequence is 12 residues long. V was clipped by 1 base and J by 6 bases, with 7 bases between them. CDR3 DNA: TGTGCCAGCTCACCACAGGGGTCCGAGCAGTACTTC. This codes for CASSPQGSEQYF.

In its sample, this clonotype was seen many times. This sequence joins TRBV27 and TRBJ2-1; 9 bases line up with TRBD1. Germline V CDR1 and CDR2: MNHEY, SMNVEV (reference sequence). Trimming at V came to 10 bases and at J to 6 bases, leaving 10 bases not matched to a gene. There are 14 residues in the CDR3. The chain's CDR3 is CATAPGTGPNEQFF. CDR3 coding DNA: TGTGCCACCGCCCCGGGGACAGGGCCCAATGAGCAGTTCTTC.

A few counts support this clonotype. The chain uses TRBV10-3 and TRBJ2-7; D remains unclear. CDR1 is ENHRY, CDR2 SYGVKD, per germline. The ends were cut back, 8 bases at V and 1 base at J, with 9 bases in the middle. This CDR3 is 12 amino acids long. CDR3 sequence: CAIRANSYEQYF. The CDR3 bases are TGTGCCATCCGGGCAAATTCCTACGAGCAGTACTTC.

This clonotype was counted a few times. CDR3 sequence: CASSMSGTDTQYF. The CDR3 coding sequence is TGTGCCAGCAGTATGAGTGGTACAGATACGCAGTATTTT. This chain uses TRBV11-2 with TRBJ2-3; D gene uncertain. The CDR3 is 13 residues long. From germline, CDR1 is SGHAT and CDR2 FQNNGV. Trimming removed 6 bases from V and 3 bases from J, with 10 bases in between. Using reference TRBV11-2 and TRBJ2-3 for the parts outside the CDR3, the full variable domain is EAGVAQSPRYKIIEKRQSVAFWCNPISGHATLYWYQQILGQGPKLLIQFQNNGVVDDSQLPKDRFSAERLKGVDSTLKIQPAKLEDSAVYLCASSMSGTDTQYFGPGTRLTVL.

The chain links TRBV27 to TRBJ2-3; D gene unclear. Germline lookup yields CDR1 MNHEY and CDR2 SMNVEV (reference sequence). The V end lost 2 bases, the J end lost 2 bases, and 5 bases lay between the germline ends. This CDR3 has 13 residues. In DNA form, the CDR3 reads TGTGCCAGCAGTTTAGGGCCCACAGATACGCAGTATTTT. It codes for CASSLGPTDTQYF.

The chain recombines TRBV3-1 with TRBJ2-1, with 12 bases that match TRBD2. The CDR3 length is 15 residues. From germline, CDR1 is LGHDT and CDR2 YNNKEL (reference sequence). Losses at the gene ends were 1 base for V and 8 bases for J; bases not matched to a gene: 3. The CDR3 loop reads CASSQGLAGVDEQFF. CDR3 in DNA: TGTGCCAGCAGCCAAGGACTAGCGGGAGTGGATGAGCAGTTCTTC.

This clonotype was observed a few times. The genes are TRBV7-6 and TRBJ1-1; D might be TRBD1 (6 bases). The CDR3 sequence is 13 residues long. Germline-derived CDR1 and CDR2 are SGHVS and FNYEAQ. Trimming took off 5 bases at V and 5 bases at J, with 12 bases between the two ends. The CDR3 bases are TGTGCCAGCAGCGCCGGACAGAGGACTGAAGCTTTCTTT. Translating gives CASSAGQRTEAFF.

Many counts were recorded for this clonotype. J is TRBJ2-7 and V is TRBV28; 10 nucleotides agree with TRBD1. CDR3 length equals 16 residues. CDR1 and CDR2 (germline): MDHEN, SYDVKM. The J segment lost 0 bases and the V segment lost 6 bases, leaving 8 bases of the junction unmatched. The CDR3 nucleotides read TGTGCCAGCAGCTCCATCCGGGACAGGGGCTCCTACGAGCAGTACTTC. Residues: CASSSIRDRGSYEQYF.

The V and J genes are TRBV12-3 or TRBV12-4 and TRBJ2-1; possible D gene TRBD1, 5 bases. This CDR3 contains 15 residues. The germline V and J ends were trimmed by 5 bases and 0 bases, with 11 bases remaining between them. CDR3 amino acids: CASSVQGVSYNEQFF. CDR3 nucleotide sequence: TGTGCCAGCAGTGTCCAAGGGGTCTCCTACAATGAGCAGTTCTTC.

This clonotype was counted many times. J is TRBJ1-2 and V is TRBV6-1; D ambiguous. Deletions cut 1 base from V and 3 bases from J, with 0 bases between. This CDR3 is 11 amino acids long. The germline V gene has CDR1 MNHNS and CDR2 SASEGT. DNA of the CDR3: TGTGCCAGCAGTGAAGACTATGGCTACACCTTC. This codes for CASSEDYGYTF.

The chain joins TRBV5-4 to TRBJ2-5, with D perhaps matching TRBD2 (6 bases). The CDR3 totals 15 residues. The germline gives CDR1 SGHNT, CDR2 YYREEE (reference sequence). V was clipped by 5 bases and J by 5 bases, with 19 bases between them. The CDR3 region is CASRIGTAGGETQYF. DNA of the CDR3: TGTGCCAGCAGAATCGGGACGGCCGGAGGGGAGACCCAGTACTTC.

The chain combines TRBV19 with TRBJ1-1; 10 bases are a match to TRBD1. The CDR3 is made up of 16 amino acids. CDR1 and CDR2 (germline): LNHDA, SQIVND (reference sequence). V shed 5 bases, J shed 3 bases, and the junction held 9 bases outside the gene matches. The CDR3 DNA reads TGTGCCAGTAGTCCCGGGACAGGGGCTGGTTACACTGAAGCTTTCTTT. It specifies CASSPGTGAGYTEAFF. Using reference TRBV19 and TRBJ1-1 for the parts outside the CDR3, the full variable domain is DGGITQSPKYLFRKEGQNVTLSCEQNLNHDAMYWYRQDPGQGLRLIYYSQIVNDFQKGDIAEGYSVSREKKESFPLTVTSAQKNPTAFYLCASSPGTGAGYTEAFFGQGTRLTVV.